The rows below give T cell receptor beta chains drawn from one sample of a study of breast tumors, draining lymph nodes, adjacent tissues. TCRdb re-called the multiplex PCR reads with MiXCR, one entry per CDR3 protein. Of around 150,000 distinct CDR3 sequences listed, 30% to 35% are singletons. The sample was axillary lymph node tissue. All receptors derive from a female donor with breast cancer. Some clones in this sample may be carry-over from other donors' samples. CDR3s include the opening cysteine and the closing phenylalanine or tryptophan. Each record gives: J gene, V gene, CDR3 protein.

>TRBJ2-2|TRBV3-1
CASTHGGTGELFF
>TRBJ2-1|TRBV12-3/TRBV12-4
CASSVQGAGNEQFF
>TRBJ1-4|TRBV19
CASSISSTVANEKLFF
>TRBJ1-5|TRBV3-1
CASSPLNSNQPQHF
>TRBJ2-1|TRBV12-5
CASGSQGLAGDYNEQFF
>TRBJ2-4|TRBV2
CASSEAEVRGSKNIQYF
>TRBJ1-4|TRBV20-1
CSAKERGEGEKLFF
>TRBJ2-6|TRBV20-1
CSAQRNSGANVLTF
>TRBJ2-1|TRBV7-2
CASSLDQQGGLSSHNEQFF
>TRBJ2-3|TRBV3-1
CASSRTSGGADTQYF
>TRBJ2-7|TRBV4-2
CASSQEDRGFYEQYF
>TRBJ1-2|TRBV27
CASSLQGANEGSGHGYTF
>TRBJ1-5|TRBV3-2
CASSQGTLDYGNQPQHF
>TRBJ1-2|TRBV28
CASSADRVEGYTF
>TRBJ1-1|TRBV7-2
CASSFDRGSTEAFF
>TRBJ1-3|TRBV29-1
CSVEGRANTIYF
>TRBJ2-3|TRBV11-2
CASSNDYSGGYTDTQYF
>TRBJ1-6|TRBV28
CASTLLVRNSPLHF
>TRBJ1-1|TRBV3-1
CASSQFQVSNTEAFF
>TRBJ1-6|TRBV6-5
CASSHSYLGPSPLHF
>TRBJ1-2|TRBV9
CASSSPGENAPLAIYGYTF
>TRBJ2-1|TRBV20-1
CSARSGYQEQFF
>TRBJ2-5|TRBV15
CATSRDSGRRGGETQYF
>TRBJ2-5|TRBV14
CASSQSSGGQETQYF
>TRBJ2-6|TRBV7-9
CASSSDRAGANVLTF
>TRBJ2-2|TRBV14
CASRRTGIANTGELFF
>TRBJ2-2|TRBV19
CASKTTGNTGELFF
>TRBJ2-1|TRBV7-2
CASSLSMAGGMDEQFF
>TRBJ2-7|TRBV20-1
CSATTGTLYEQYF
>TRBJ1-6|TRBV20-1
CSARGQSSYNSPLHF
>TRBJ2-1|TRBV11-3
CASSMGLTSGSYNEQFF
>TRBJ1-2|TRBV14
CASSRRDRGYSYTF
>TRBJ2-7|TRBV2
CASSEADLYEQYF
>TRBJ2-7|TRBV12-3/TRBV12-4
CASSPPGPSTEQYF
>TRBJ2-7|TRBV9
CASSAVGDAYEQYF
>TRBJ2-3|TRBV5-1
CASSQLDTADTQYF
>TRBJ1-1|TRBV4-1
CASSLDGPGGAEAFF
>TRBJ2-2|TRBV28
CASRTIGELFF
>TRBJ2-2|TRBV6-1
CASSLAGGHTGELFF
>TRBJ1-1|TRBV2
CVSTPPGGSEAFF
>TRBJ2-5|TRBV6-1
CASRTQRGRRETQYF
>TRBJ1-4|TRBV2
CASSRQGRGNEKLFF
>TRBJ2-3|TRBV5-1
CASSPSGGPDTQYF
>TRBJ1-1|TRBV20-1
CSARENTNTEAFF
>TRBJ2-7|TRBV5-1
CASSLVAESYEQYF